Listed here are 7 T cell receptor beta chains from one sample, sequenced in a study of CD8 T cells in ankylosing spondylitis. From the 5' RACE reads, TCRdb called clonotypes with MiXCR, one entry per CDR3 protein. This sample has around 120,000 distinct CDR3 sequences, with approximately 13% found just once. The sequencing sample was made of blood, either unsorted or a sorted T cell fraction (not recorded which). Source of these receptors: a female donor with ankylosing spondylitis or in good health (not recorded which).

This clonotype has ten or more counts. The chain couples TRBV4-2 to TRBJ2-2; 10 nucleotides line up with TRBD2. This CDR3 has 15 amino acids. Trimming took 4 bases from V and 3 from J; bases not matched to a gene: 2. Germline lookup yields CDR1 LGHNA and CDR2 YNFKEQ. CDR3 amino acids: CASSRLAGDTGELFF. In DNA, the CDR3 is TGTGCCAGCAGCCGACTAGCGGGCGACACCGGGGAGCTGTTTTTT.

This clonotype was counted many times. The chain joins TRBV6-5 to TRBJ2-3, with 9 nucleotides matching TRBD2. The CDR3 consists of 16 residues. The V segment lost 0 bases and the J segment 2 bases; nucleotides outside the gene matches: 3. Per germline, CDR1 MNHEY and CDR2 SVGAGI. The CDR3 region has the DNA TGTGCCAGCAGTTACTCGCTAGCGGGAACCACAGATACGCAGTATTTT. This codes for CASSYSLAGTTDTQYF.

This clonotype has a handful of counts. The chain recombines TRBV6-2 or TRBV6-3 with TRBJ2-5, with 7 bases identical to TRBD1. The CDR3 has 14 residues. Trimming cost V 4 bases and J 5 bases; bases outside gene matches: 7. The germline V gene encodes CDR1 MNHEY and CDR2 SVGEGT. The CDR3 DNA is TGTGCCAGCAGTTTAAGAGGGACAGAGGAGACCCAGTACTTC. Translated: CASSLRGTEETQYF.

The V call is TRBV7-8, the J call TRBJ2-7; 13 bases agree with TRBD2. V was pared by 6 bases and J by 4 bases, with 6 bases of the junction left unmatched. The CDR3 length is 15 residues. CDR1 SGHVS and CDR2 FQNEAQ come from the germline V gene. The CDR3 protein is CASRAGTSGIYEQYF. The CDR3 coding sequence is TGTGCCAGCAGGGCCGGGACTAGCGGGATATACGAGCAGTACTTC.

This clonotype was detected only a few times. This rearrangement joins TRBV5-4 to TRBJ1-2; 11 bases are shared with TRBD1. V was clipped by 5 bases and J by 4 bases; unmatched bases: 7. This CDR3 has 15 residues. Germline CDR1 SGHNT, CDR2 YYREEE (reference sequence). DNA for the CDR3: TGTGCCAGCAGGCAGGGACAGGGGGTCGCCTATGGCTACACCTTC. Its protein product is CASRQGQGVAYGYTF.

This clonotype was detected many times. This chain connects TRBV9 to TRBJ1-1; D might be TRBD1 (6 bases). Trimming shortened V by 3 bases and J by 4 bases, and 13 bases separated the two germline ends. The CDR3 is made up of 14 amino acids. Per the germline V gene, CDR1 is SGDLS and CDR2 is YYNGEE. This CDR3 reads CASSAGGPGTEAFF. The CDR3, as DNA: TGTGCCAGCAGCGCCGGGGGCCCAGGCACTGAAGCTTTCTTT. The whole variable domain, filled in from reference TRBV9 and TRBJ1-1, reads DSGVTQTPKHLITATGQRVTLRCSPRSGDLSVYWYQQSLDQGLQFLIQYYNGEERAKGNILERFSAQQFPDLHSELNLSSLELGDSALYFCASSAGGPGTEAFFGQGTRLTVV.

This clonotype was counted ten times or more. V usage is TRBV5-5 and J usage is TRBJ2-1; possible D gene TRBD2, 6 bases. V lost 0 bases and J 4 bases, leaving 11 bases between the germline ends. This CDR3 contains 15 residues. Germline CDR1 is SGHKS and CDR2 is YYEKEE (reference sequence). CDR3: CASSLEAGLYNEQFF. The CDR3 DNA follows: TGTGCCAGCAGCTTGGAGGCAGGACTATACAATGAGCAGTTCTTC.